This T cell receptor beta chain was sequenced in a study of OX40 agonist ivuxolimab in advanced cancers. About the study: Hepatocellular carcinoma, melanoma, renal cell or head and neck cancer was diagnosed in the dose-escalation patients.

In this sample, this clone turned up once. What it binds is not known. Broader study findings: Clonal expansion by week 6 occurred in CD4+ and CD8+ blood T cells (at 0.1 to 3.0 mg/kg). Partial responders at 0.1-3.0 mg/kg had among the lowest clonal expansion.

V dropped 5 bases and J dropped 6 bases, with 15 bases sitting between them. This CDR3 is built from 14 residues. Germline V gene data show CDR1 as LNHDA and CDR2 as SQIVND (reference sequence). Produced via immunoSEQ multiplex PCR; TCRdb's table is partial and in-frame only. The profile shows tens of thousands of clones, 88% of them singletons. The TCR sequence derives from an adult with an advanced solid tumor such as melanoma, head and neck, liver or kidney cancer. The source was CD4+ or CD8+ T cells sorted from blood, collected in a trial of the OX40 agonist ivuxolimab. The chain joins TRBV19 to TRBJ2-3, with D possibly being TRBD1 (5 bases). The CDR3 here is CASSQTAFLDTQYF. In DNA form, the CDR3 reads TGTGCCAGTAGTCAGACAGCTTTTTTGGATACGCAGTATTTT.